This TCR beta chain was sequenced in a study of spatial heterogeneity in lung cancer. The time point is: sample taken at primary tumor resection. Samples were obtained from roughly 65 donors, all untreated early-stage non-small cell lung cancer patients. This clonotype has ten or more counts. Its antigen is currently unknown. This beta chain came through as a stray read in a library set up for alpha chains, and its size says little. Findings and limits, study-wide: Mutation counts in tumors were tracked by counts of expanded intratumoral alpha and beta TCRs.

The CDR3 is 13 amino acids. Germline-derived CDR1 and CDR2 are SGHRS and YFSETQ. V was clipped by 2 bases and J by 7 bases; unmatched bases: 3. Unique molecular identifiers tagged every individual TCR cDNA molecule. TCRdb re-called the 5' RACE reads with MiXCR, one entry per CDR3 protein. This table has under 20,000 distinct CDR3 sequences, 5% to 7.5% appearing once. This clonotype was obtained from a male donor with early-stage non-small cell lung cancer. The chain employs TRBV5-1 and TRBJ2-7, with 10 bases lining up with TRBD2. The sequencing used lung tumor tissue, collected at surgery. The CDR3 reads CASSLGLAAEQYF. The CDR3, as DNA: TGCGCCAGCAGCTTAGGACTAGCGGCTGAGCAGTACTTC.